The 10 T cell receptor beta chains presented below share a single source sample, sequenced in a study of T cell responses to AZD1222 COVID-19 vaccine. Only in-frame clones appear in the TCRdb table, and some are missing; sequencing was by immunoSEQ multiplex PCR. The data show approximately 150,000 clones, 85% to 95% seen once. The sample consisted of peripheral blood, taken on day 0 of AZD1222 vaccination. The receptors derive from an adult in good health.

Here the CDR3 reads CASSPSRVVNTEAFF. CDR3 bases: TGTGCCAGCAGCCCTAGCCGGGTGGTCAACACTGAAGCTTTCTTT. The V call is TRBV7-2, the J call TRBJ1-1; D unclear. The ends were cut back, 5 bases at V and 2 bases at J, with 15 bases in the middle. There are 15 residues in the CDR3. Per germline, CDR1 SGHTA and CDR2 FQGNSA.

The chain combines TRBV19 with TRBJ2-3, with TRBD1 as a possible D gene (5 bases). Germline CDR1 is LNHDA and CDR2 is SQIVND (reference sequence). V was pared by 4 bases and J by 2 bases, with 16 bases between. There are 16 residues in the CDR3. DNA for the CDR3: TGTGCCAGTAGTACTCAGACAGCCCGGCCCACAGATACGCAGTATTTT. Its protein is CASSTQTARPTDTQYF.

The chain links TRBV30 to TRBJ1-6, with unresolved D. The CDR3 runs 12 residues. Germline-derived CDR1 and CDR2 are GTSNPN and SVGIG (reference sequence). The V and J ends lost 5 bases and 10 bases respectively, with 12 bases between them. This CDR3 is CAWSGSSSPLHF. CDR3 nucleotide sequence: TGTGCCTGGTCTGGTTCCTCATCACCCCTCCACTTT.

The rearrangement links TRBV27 to TRBJ1-6, with unresolved D. The CDR3 sequence is 16 residues long. The germline V and J ends were trimmed by 1 base and 0 bases, with 7 bases remaining between them. CDR1 and CDR2 (germline): MNHEY, SMNVEV (reference sequence). CDR3 sequence reads: CASSLFGSSYNSPLHF. As DNA, the CDR3 is TGTGCCAGCAGTTTATTCGGGAGCTCCTATAATTCACCCCTCCACTTT.

The chain recombines TRBV6-2 or TRBV6-3 with TRBJ1-1, with a possible D match to TRBD1 (6 bases). V lost 6 bases and J lost 0, with 8 bases in between. The CDR3 spans 13 residues. Germline V gene lookup returns CDR1 MNHEY and CDR2 SVGEGT. CDR3 bases: TGTGCCAGCAGCTCAGGGGTGAACACTGAAGCTTTCTTT. Residues: CASSSGVNTEAFF.

This clone appeared a single time. The chain couples TRBV6-5 to TRBJ2-7; D ambiguous. Germline V gene sequence: CDR1 MNHEY, CDR2 SVGAGI. This CDR3 contains 15 residues. The ends were cut back, 0 bases at V and 6 bases at J, with 15 bases in the middle. Here the CDR3 reads CASSYSLGLSREQYF. The CDR3 bases are TGTGCCAGCAGTTACTCCCTGGGTCTTTCGCGCGAGCAGTACTTC.

The chain couples TRBV14 to TRBJ2-5; D is uncertain. Deletions cut 4 bases from V and 5 bases from J, with 11 bases between. Germline V gene lookup returns CDR1 SGHDN and CDR2 FVKESK. The CDR3 is 13 amino acids. The CDR3 reads CASSRRSYETQYF. For the CDR3, the DNA is TGTGCCAGCAGCCGCAGGTCTTATGAGACCCAGTACTTC.

A single count supports this clone. The CDR3 spells CASSLDRFGQLNTGELFF. CDR3 nucleotides: TGTGCCAGCAGCTTAGACAGATTCGGACAGTTGAACACCGGGGAGCTGTTTTTT. V and J are TRBV7-8 and TRBJ2-2; possibly TRBD1 for D (6 bases). V dropped 1 base and J dropped 1 base, with 16 bases sitting between them. CDR1 SGHVS and CDR2 FQNEAQ come from the germline V gene. The CDR3 has 18 residues.

The V gene is TRBV5-1, the J gene TRBJ2-4; 8 nucleotides align to TRBD1. The CDR3 covers 16 residues. V dropped 0 bases and J dropped 3; count of bases not matched to a gene: 5. Germline-derived CDR1 and CDR2 are SGHRS and YFSETQ. CDR3 sequence: CASSLVTGGIKNIQYF. For the CDR3, the DNA is TGCGCCAGCAGCTTGGTAACAGGGGGGATCAAAAACATTCAGTACTTC.

The chain's CDR3 is CASSLRVGGPYGYTF. CDR3 in DNA: TGCGCCAGCAGCTTAAGGGTCGGAGGCCCTTATGGCTACACCTTC. The chain carries TRBV5-1 and TRBJ1-2; D is ambiguous. The CDR3 is made up of 15 amino acids. Per the germline V gene, CDR1 is SGHRS and CDR2 is YFSETQ. With 2 bases removed from V and 5 bases from J, the gap between germline ends came to 16 bases.